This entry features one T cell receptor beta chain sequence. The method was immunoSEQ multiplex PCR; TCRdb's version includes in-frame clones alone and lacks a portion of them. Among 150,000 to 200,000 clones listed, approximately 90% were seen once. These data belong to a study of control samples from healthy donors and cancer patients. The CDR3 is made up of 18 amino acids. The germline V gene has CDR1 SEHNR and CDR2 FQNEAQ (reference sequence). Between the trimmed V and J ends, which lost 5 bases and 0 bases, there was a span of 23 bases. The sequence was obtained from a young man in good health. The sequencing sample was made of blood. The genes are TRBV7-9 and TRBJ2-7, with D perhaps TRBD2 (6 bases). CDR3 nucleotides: TGTGCCAGCAGCCCCCGGGGGTCTGGCGGAGGAAACTCCTACGAGCAGTACTTC. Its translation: CASSPRGSGGGNSYEQYF.